These 26 T cell receptor beta chains originate from one sample sequenced in a study of cytomegalovirus exposure and HLA in healthy donors. Amplification used 60 Vbeta primers and 13 Jbeta primers. Method: immunoSEQ multiplex PCR; TCRdb's copy keeps in-frame clones and lacks some. Among roughly 290,000 clones listed, over 85% were seen once. Material: PBMCs. The receptors were sampled from a woman aged 18-29 years in good health and CMV-seronegative.

The chain has TRBV29-1 and TRBJ2-3, with TRBD2 as a possible D gene (5 bases). Trimming took off 4 bases at V and 1 base at J, with 24 bases between the two ends. Germline values: CDR1 SQVTM, CDR2 ANQGSEA. CDR3 length: 18 amino acids. The CDR3 loop reads CSVGSWTRDLRGTDTQYF. CDR3 sequence (DNA): TGCAGCGTTGGTTCTTGGACGCGCGACCTGCGGGGCACAGATACGCAGTATTTT.

J is TRBJ2-5 and V is TRBV21-1; whether TRBD2, the table's D call, matches the DNA was not checked. TRBV21-1 is assigned pseudogene status. The CDR3 length is 16 residues. In nucleotides, the CDR3 is TGTGCCAGCAGCAAAGGTGAGGGAGGATTATCAGAGACCCAGTACTTC. Translation: CASSKGEGGLSETQYF.

The gene calls are TRBV19 and TRBJ1-5; D may be TRBD1 (6 bases). Trimming stripped 1 base from V and 4 bases from J, with 14 bases between. CDR3 length: 16 amino acids. Germline V gene lookup returns CDR1 LNHDA and CDR2 SQIVND (reference sequence). In nucleotides, the CDR3 is TGTGCCAGTAGTATAGCGGCCCAGGGGTTTAATCAGCCCCAGCATTTT. This codes for CASSIAAQGFNQPQHF.

The J gene is TRBJ2-7, the V gene TRBV6-5; D not resolved. CDR3 length equals 11 residues. Per the germline V gene, CDR1 is MNHEY and CDR2 is SVGAGI. The ends were cut back, 2 bases at V and 5 bases at J, with 4 bases in the middle. This CDR3 reads CASSYGHEQYF. CDR3 sequence (DNA): TGTGCCAGCAGTTACGGGCACGAGCAGTACTTC.

The chain has TRBV6-6 and TRBJ1-5; 8 bases are a match to TRBD1. Losses at the gene ends were 5 bases for V and 5 bases for J; bases not matched to a gene: 8. The CDR3 runs to 15 residues. The germline V gene has CDR1 MNHNY and CDR2 SVGAGI (reference sequence). The DNA of the CDR3 is TGTGCCAGCAGTCTTTTTGCGACAGGGGATCAGCCCCAGCATTTT. Its translation: CASSLFATGDQPQHF.

This rearrangement joins TRBV29-1 to TRBJ1-2, with TRBD1 matching over 9 bases. Germline loops: CDR1 SQVTM, CDR2 ANQGSEA. The V and J ends lost 0 bases and 3 bases, in that order; junction bases with no gene match: 8. The CDR3 spans 16 residues. The CDR3 DNA reads TGCAGCGTTGAAGAACTGGGACAGGGTCGGGACTATGGCTACACCTTC. Translation: CSVEELGQGRDYGYTF.

J is TRBJ2-3 and V is TRBV5-8, with TRBD1 matching 10 bases. Germline V gives CDR1 SGHTS, CDR2 YDEGEE. The CDR3 totals 15 residues. With V trimmed by 2 bases and J by 5 bases, 5 bases remained unmatched. The DNA for the CDR3 is TGTGCCAGCAGCTTTGGGGACAGGGGAGGAGATACGCAGTATTTT. It translates to CASSFGDRGGDTQYF.

The V call is TRBV18, the J call TRBJ2-5; weak D call: TRBD2 (6 bases). This CDR3 is built from 16 residues. Germline CDR1 and CDR2: KGHSH and LQKENI. Trimming shortened V by 2 bases and J by 1 base, and 14 bases separated the two germline ends. In DNA form, the CDR3 reads TGTGCCAGCTCACCAACTGGGGCCGGGGGCCAAGAGACCCAGTACTTC. This sequence encodes CASSPTGAGGQETQYF.

The chain combines TRBV5-4 with TRBJ1-3; D might be TRBD1 (5 bases). The CDR3 length is 17 residues. Germline assignment: CDR1 SGHNT and CDR2 YYREEE (reference sequence). V was trimmed by 4 bases and J by 0 bases, leaving 17 bases between them. CDR3 coding DNA: TGTGCCAGCAGCCCCGATTCGGGGGATTACTCTGGAAACACCATATATTTT. Its translation: CASSPDSGDYSGNTIYF.

The V call is TRBV14, the J call TRBJ1-2; 7 nucleotides align to TRBD1. Germline V gives CDR1 SGHDN, CDR2 FVKESK. The CDR3 length is 13 residues. V shed 3 bases, J shed 8 bases, and the junction held 6 bases outside the gene matches. The CDR3 region is CASSQPRGRGYTF. DNA for the CDR3: TGTGCCAGCAGCCAGCCCAGGGGGAGAGGCTACACCTTC.

This sequence joins TRBV14 and TRBJ1-1; possibly TRBD1 for D (5 bases). Germline V gives CDR1 SGHDN, CDR2 FVKESK. The CDR3 covers 16 residues. Trimming pared 1 base from V and 4 bases from J, leaving 16 bases between. The CDR3 region is CASSQGRGRKGTEAFF. In DNA form, the CDR3 reads TGTGCCAGCAGCCAAGGTAGGGGCAGGAAGGGCACTGAAGCTTTCTTT.

J is TRBJ1-4 and V is TRBV10-3; D might be TRBD1 (6 bases). Germline loops: CDR1 ENHRY, CDR2 SYGVKD. The CDR3 totals 15 residues. Trimming took off 6 bases at V and 7 bases at J, with 18 bases between the two ends. The CDR3: CAIRDSQKATEKLFF. The DNA for the CDR3 is TGTGCCATCAGGGACAGTCAGAAGGCTACTGAAAAACTGTTTTTT.

The genes are TRBV5-5 and TRBJ2-7; TRBD2 matches 9 bases. Germline V gene lookup returns CDR1 SGHKS and CDR2 YYEKEE (reference sequence). The V gene end was trimmed by 9 bases and the J gene end by 5 bases; junction bases not matched to a gene: 9. The CDR3 sequence is 13 residues long. The CDR3 loop is CATWGSGGDEQYF. The DNA of the CDR3 is TGTGCCACCTGGGGTAGCGGGGGCGACGAGCAGTACTTC.

CDR3 DNA: TGTGCCAGCAGCTTAGGGATGAGGGAGGATGGCTACACCTTC. Protein: CASSLGMREDGYTF. This rearrangement joins TRBV7-9 to TRBJ1-2; no clear D gene. The CDR3 is made up of 14 amino acids. Trimming cost V 1 base and J 6 bases, with 12 bases left between them. CDR1 SEHNR and CDR2 FQNEAQ come from the germline V gene (reference sequence).

This chain links TRBV7-9 with TRBJ1-5; D perhaps matches TRBD1 (5 bases). CDR1 is SEHNR, CDR2 FQNEAQ, per germline (reference sequence). There are 17 residues in the CDR3. The V end lost 5 bases, the J end lost 1 base, and 18 bases lay between the germline ends. The CDR3 nucleotides are TGTGCCAGCAGCCAATGGGTAGGGGATCAGAGCAATCAGCCCCAGCATTTT. Residues: CASSQWVGDQSNQPQHF.

The chain joins TRBV4-1 to TRBJ1-1; 8 bases match TRBD1. Per the germline V gene, CDR1 is MGHRA and CDR2 is YSYEKL. The V gene end was trimmed by 4 bases and the J gene end by 5 bases; junction bases not matched to a gene: 6. The CDR3 runs 14 residues. CDR3 region: CASSPQTGATEAFF. In DNA form, the CDR3 reads TGCGCCAGCAGCCCTCAGACAGGGGCGACTGAAGCTTTCTTT.

V usage is TRBV30 and J usage is TRBJ1-3, with 7 bases matching TRBD1. The V segment lost 2 bases and the J segment 2 bases; nucleotides outside the gene matches: 9. The CDR3 covers 16 residues. The germline gives CDR1 GTSNPN, CDR2 SVGIG (reference sequence). The CDR3 region is CAWSPDRAWTGNTIYF. The DNA of the CDR3 is TGTGCCTGGAGTCCTGACAGGGCTTGGACTGGAAACACCATATATTTT.

V usage is TRBV7-9 and J usage is TRBJ2-1, with 11 positions matching TRBD2. The CDR3 covers 16 residues. Per germline, CDR1 SEHNR and CDR2 FQNEAQ (reference sequence). V was clipped by 3 bases and J by 8 bases; unmatched bases: 9. The CDR3 loop is CASSFLAGGSDHEQFF. In DNA, the CDR3 is TGTGCCAGCAGCTTCTTAGCGGGGGGGTCAGACCATGAGCAGTTCTTC.

This chain joins TRBV6-5 and TRBJ2-7; D gene unclear. V was cut by 7 bases and J by 4 bases, with 8 bases left in between. Germline CDR1 MNHEY, CDR2 SVGAGI. The CDR3 consists of 11 residues. The CDR3 sequence: CASTNSYEQYF. The CDR3 coding sequence is TGTGCCAGCACGAACTCGTACGAGCAGTACTTC.

The chain carries TRBV20-1 and TRBJ2-7; tentatively, D is TRBD1 (6 bases). This CDR3 is 11 amino acids long. The V end lost 4 bases, the J end lost 3 bases, and 7 bases lay between the germline ends. The germline V gene has CDR1 DFQATT and CDR2 SNEGSKA (reference sequence). The CDR3 sequence is CSAKTGYEQYF. DNA of the CDR3: TGCAGTGCTAAGACAGGCTACGAGCAGTACTTC.

This chain connects TRBV5-6 to TRBJ2-6; D remains ambiguous. V was clipped by 2 bases and J by 0 bases, with 9 bases between them. Germline loops: CDR1 SGHDT, CDR2 YYEEEE. The length of the CDR3 is 16 residues. Here the CDR3 reads CASSFLFLSGANVLTF. CDR3 in DNA: TGTGCCAGCAGCTTTTTGTTTCTCTCTGGGGCCAACGTCCTGACTTTC.

The V and J genes are TRBV7-6 and TRBJ1-2; 8 nucleotides line up with TRBD1. Trimming took 1 base from V and 5 from J; bases not matched to a gene: 12. CDR1 and CDR2 (germline): SGHVS, FNYEAQ. This CDR3 has 17 amino acids. The CDR3 region has the DNA TGTGCCAGCAGCTTAGGTAAAGGCAGGGGGCCGGATTATGGCTACACCTTC. Encoded protein: CASSLGKGRGPDYGYTF.

The V call is TRBV4-1, the J call TRBJ1-1; 10 bases are a match to TRBD1. CDR3 length: 14 residues. V was pared by 5 bases and J by 4 bases, with 4 bases of the junction left unmatched. Germline assignment: CDR1 MGHRA and CDR2 YSYEKL. The CDR3 coding sequence is TGCGCCAGCAGCTTCCGGACAGGGGGCACTGAAGCTTTCTTT. This codes for CASSFRTGGTEAFF.

The chain recombines TRBV19 with TRBJ1-1; the D is unclear. V was cut by 11 bases and J by 10 bases, with 14 bases left in between. The CDR3 is made up of 10 amino acids. From germline, CDR1 is LNHDA and CDR2 SQIVND (reference sequence). The CDR3 region has the DNA TGTGCCCCGAGAATGGCGGGAGCTTTCTTT. Its protein product is CAPRMAGAFF.

The chain is built from TRBV6-1 and TRBJ1-1; 9 positions match TRBD1. Germline lookup yields CDR1 MNHNS and CDR2 SASEGT. The trim removed 5 bases at V and 1 base at J, leaving 5 bases unmatched. The CDR3 has 15 amino acids. CDR3 sequence reads: CASSLQGAGNTEAFF. The CDR3 bases are TGTGCCAGCAGTTTACAGGGGGCGGGGAACACTGAAGCTTTCTTT.

V and J are TRBV5-4 and TRBJ2-7, with 9 bases identical to TRBD2. There are 15 residues in the CDR3. CDR1 is SGHNT and CDR2 is YYREEE in the germline V gene (reference sequence). The V gene end was trimmed by 0 bases and the J gene end by 6 bases; junction bases not matched to a gene: 7. CDR3 DNA: TGTGCCAGCAGCTTGGGGGAGCGGGGGGCCCCCGAGCAGTACTTC. It encodes CASSLGERGAPEQYF.